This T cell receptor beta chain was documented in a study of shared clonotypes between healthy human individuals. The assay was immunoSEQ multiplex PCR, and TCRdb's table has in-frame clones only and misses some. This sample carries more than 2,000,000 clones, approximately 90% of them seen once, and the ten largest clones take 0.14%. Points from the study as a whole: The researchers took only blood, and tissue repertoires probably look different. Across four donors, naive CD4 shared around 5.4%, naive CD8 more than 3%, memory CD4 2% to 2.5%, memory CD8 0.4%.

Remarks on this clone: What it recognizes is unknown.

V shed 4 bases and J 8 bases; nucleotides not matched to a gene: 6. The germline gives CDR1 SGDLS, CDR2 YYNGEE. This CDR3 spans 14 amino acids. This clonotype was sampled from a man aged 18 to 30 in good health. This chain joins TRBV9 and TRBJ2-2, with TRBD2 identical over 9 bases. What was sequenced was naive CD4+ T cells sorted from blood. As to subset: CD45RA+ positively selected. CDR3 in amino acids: CASSTRTSVGELFF. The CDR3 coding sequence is TGTGCCAGCAGCACTCGGACTAGCGTTGGGGAGCTGTTTTTT. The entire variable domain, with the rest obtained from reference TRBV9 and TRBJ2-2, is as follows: DSGVTQTPKHLITATGQRVTLRCSPRSGDLSVYWYQQSLDQGLQFLIQYYNGEERAKGNILERFSAQQFPDLHSELNLSSLELGDSALYFCASSTRTSVGELFFGEGSRLTVL.